The 31 T cell receptor beta chains below all came from one sample that was sequenced in a study of a mutant IDH1 vaccine in newly diagnosed glioma. Time point reported: baseline, week 1 (first vaccination visit). The sample's treatment: pre-vaccination baseline after standard-of-care therapy. Using immunoSEQ multiplex PCR, the repertoire was profiled, and TCRdb retains in-frame clones only, with some absent. The table lists some 100,000 clones, around four fifths of them singletons. This specimen consisted of PBMCs, obtained from a glioma patient treated with radiotherapy, temozolomide or both. All receptors derive from a woman aged 45-60 years with glioma.

The J gene is TRBJ1-2, the V gene TRBV19; weak D call: TRBD1 (5 bases). CDR1 is LNHDA and CDR2 is SQIVND in the germline V gene (reference sequence). V was trimmed by 9 bases and J by 3 bases, leaving 17 bases between them. The CDR3 covers 14 residues. Written as DNA, the CDR3 is TGTGCCAGCATTGCAATGGTAGGGGACTATGGCTACACCTTC. This encodes CASIAMVGDYGYTF.

V gene TRBV5-1 combines with J gene TRBJ2-5; 7 bases agree with TRBD2. Germline CDR1 and CDR2: SGHRS and YFSETQ. V lost 1 base, J lost 2 bases, and 8 bases stayed unmatched. This CDR3 is 16 amino acids long. The CDR3 loop is CASSLSSGARQETQYF. The CDR3 DNA follows: TGCGCCAGCAGCTTGTCCAGCGGGGCCCGTCAAGAGACCCAGTACTTC. The full variable domain, rest sourced from reference TRBV5-1 and TRBJ2-5, is KAGVTQTPRYLIKTRGQQVTLSCSPISGHRSVSWYQQTPGQGLQFLFEYFSETQRNKGNFPGRFSGRQFSNSRSEMNVSTLELGDSALYLCASSLSSGARQETQYFGPGTRLLVL.

The chain recombines TRBV5-1 with TRBJ2-7; TRBD1 matches 11 bases. J gave up 7 bases and V 3 bases, and 9 bases lay outside the gene matches. Germline CDR1 is SGHRS and CDR2 is YFSETQ. The CDR3 totals 15 residues. In nucleotides, the CDR3 is TGCGCCAGCAGCTGGGGACAGGGGGACAATAGAGAGCAGTACTTC. Its translation: CASSWGQGDNREQYF.

The chain is built from TRBV6-5 and TRBJ2-7, with 11 bases lining up with TRBD1. The germline gives CDR1 MNHEY, CDR2 SVGAGI. The CDR3 is 14 residues long. The V segment lost 10 bases and the J segment 4 bases; nucleotides outside the gene matches: 9. In DNA form, the CDR3 reads TGTGCCACCGCCCCGGGACAGGGGGGGTACGAGCAGTACTTC. Amino acid sequence: CATAPGQGGYEQYF.

This chain links TRBV10-3 with TRBJ1-3; D gene unclear. V lost 6 bases and J 0 bases, leaving 12 bases between the germline ends. This CDR3 comprises 15 residues. CDR1 is ENHRY, CDR2 SYGVKD, per germline. CDR3 DNA: TGTGCCATCAGGACTTGGTCCGGCTCTGGAAACACCATATATTTT. This sequence encodes CAIRTWSGSGNTIYF.

V usage is TRBV4-2 and J usage is TRBJ2-7, with 12 nucleotides matching TRBD2. Trimming at V came to 1 base and at J to 1 base, leaving 8 bases not matched to a gene. Germline-derived CDR1 and CDR2 are LGHNA and YNFKEQ. The CDR3 spans 18 residues. The DNA of the CDR3 is TGTGCCAGCAGCCAAGCCACTAGCGGGGGGATCTCTTCCTACGAGCAGTACTTC. The encoded protein is CASSQATSGGISSYEQYF.

The chain carries TRBV7-2 and TRBJ1-6; TRBD1 is a possible D gene (5 bases). Germline V CDR1 and CDR2: SGHTA, FQGNSA. This CDR3 has 15 amino acids. The ends were cut back, 1 base at V and 6 bases at J, with 10 bases in the middle. The CDR3 protein is CASSLGGVRNSPLHF. The CDR3 region has the DNA TGTGCCAGCAGCTTAGGGGGCGTCCGTAATTCACCCCTCCACTTT.

This rearrangement joins TRBV6-5 to TRBJ2-2; TRBD2 is a possible D gene (6 bases). Trimming cost V 4 bases and J 7 bases, with 19 bases left between them. Germline V gene lookup returns CDR1 MNHEY and CDR2 SVGAGI. The CDR3 has 16 residues. CDR3 DNA sequence: TGTGCCAGCAGTTCGTCCCCGGGACTGGCGGTCGGGGAGCTGTTTTTT. This sequence encodes CASSSSPGLAVGELFF.

This sequence joins TRBV18 and TRBJ2-3, with 7 bases identical to TRBD2. Germline CDR1 KGHSH, CDR2 LQKENI. The CDR3 is 16 amino acids. The J segment lost 0 bases and the V segment lost 1 base, leaving 4 bases of the junction unmatched. Here the CDR3 DNA reads TGTGCCAGCTCACCACGGGAAGCGGGGAGCACAGATACGCAGTATTTT. Translating gives CASSPREAGSTDTQYF.

The V gene is TRBV10-3, the J gene TRBJ1-2, with 12 nucleotides matching TRBD1. This CDR3 is built from 19 residues. The germline V gene has CDR1 ENHRY and CDR2 SYGVKD. The J segment lost 0 bases and the V segment lost 6 bases, leaving 14 bases of the junction unmatched. CDR3 in DNA: TGTGCCATCAGGAAAATGAAACCGGGACAGGGGGCTACTAACTATGGCTACACCTTC. Protein product: CAIRKMKPGQGATNYGYTF.

This sequence joins TRBV6-5 and TRBJ2-6, with D unresolved. V shed 3 bases and J shed 2 bases, with 11 bases lying between them. This CDR3 comprises 16 residues. Per germline, CDR1 MNHEY and CDR2 SVGAGI. CDR3 DNA: TGTGCCAGCAGTTATTGGACGGGCACTGGGGCCAACGTCCTGACTTTC. It codes for CASSYWTGTGANVLTF.

This CDR3 reads CASSFRQAANEKLFF. CDR3 sequence (DNA): TGCGCCAGCAGCTTCCGACAGGCGGCGAATGAAAAACTGTTTTTT. The genes are TRBV5-1 and TRBJ1-4, with D perhaps TRBD1 (6 bases). V was pared by 2 bases and J by 5 bases, with 13 bases between. Germline V lookup: CDR1 SGHRS, CDR2 YFSETQ. The CDR3 extends over 15 amino acids.

The chain carries TRBV29-1 and TRBJ2-1, with D perhaps being TRBD1 or TRBD2 (6 bases each). CDR3 size: 15 residues. Trimming shortened V by 1 base and J by 3 bases, and 13 bases separated the two germline ends. The germline CDR1 and CDR2 sequences are SQVTM and ANQGSEA. The CDR3 here is CSVEVTGGDYNEQFF. CDR3 DNA: TGCAGCGTTGAAGTGACAGGCGGGGACTACAATGAGCAGTTCTTC.

The V and J genes are TRBV28 and TRBJ1-2; D uncertain. Trimming shortened V by 2 bases and J by 0 bases, and 4 bases separated the two germline ends. CDR1 and CDR2 (germline): MDHEN, SYDVKM. The CDR3 is made up of 13 amino acids. CDR3 nucleotide sequence: TGTGCCAGCAGTTTAGGCACTAACTATGGCTACACCTTC. The encoded protein is CASSLGTNYGYTF.

This rearrangement joins TRBV29-1 to TRBJ2-7; TRBD1 aligns across 8 bases. The CDR3 runs to 14 residues. Germline V gene sequence: CDR1 SQVTM, CDR2 ANQGSEA. Trimming removed 4 bases from V and 2 bases from J; junction bases left unmatched: 7. The CDR3 here is CSVAPTGAAYEQYF. In DNA, the CDR3 is TGCAGCGTTGCTCCGACAGGGGCGGCCTACGAGCAGTACTTC.

J is TRBJ2-5 and V is TRBV5-6; 7 nucleotides match TRBD2. CDR3 length equals 13 residues. The V and J ends lost 0 bases and 5 bases, in that order; junction bases with no gene match: 1. Germline V CDR1 and CDR2: SGHDT, YYEEEE. CDR3 bases: TGTGCCAGCAGCTTGGTGGGGGGGGAGACCCAGTACTTC. It translates to CASSLVGGETQYF. The full variable domain, in which reference TRBV5-6 and TRBJ2-5 provide the parts outside the CDR3, is DAGVTQSPTHLIKTRGQQVTLRCSPKSGHDTVSWYQQALGQGPQFIFQYYEEEERQRGNFPDRFSGHQFPNYSSELNVNALLLGDSALYLCASSLVGGETQYFGPGTRLLVL.

The V call is TRBV14, the J call TRBJ1-1; D gene uncertain. This CDR3 contains 14 residues. CDR1 is SGHDN, CDR2 FVKESK, per germline. V was clipped by 4 bases and J by 0 bases, with 9 bases between them. CDR3 sequence reads: CASSPGSMNTEAFF. In nucleotides, the CDR3 is TGTGCCAGCAGCCCCGGCTCGATGAACACTGAAGCTTTCTTT.

The V call is TRBV19, the J call TRBJ1-1, with D unclear. The CDR3 extends over 15 amino acids. The ends were cut back, 1 base at V and 1 base at J, with 10 bases in the middle. Germline V CDR1 and CDR2: LNHDA, SQIVND (reference sequence). CDR3 amino acids: CASSIGSTRNTEAFF. DNA for the CDR3: TGTGCCAGTAGTATAGGTAGTACTAGGAACACTGAAGCTTTCTTT. The whole variable domain, filled in from reference TRBV19 and TRBJ1-1, reads DGGITQSPKYLFRKEGQNVTLSCEQNLNHDAMYWYRQDPGQGLRLIYYSQIVNDFQKGDIAEGYSVSREKKESFPLTVTSAQKNPTAFYLCASSIGSTRNTEAFFGQGTRLTVV.

This clone was seen only a few times. V usage is TRBV5-1 and J usage is TRBJ2-7; D call uncertain. CDR3 length equals 12 residues. V lost 0 bases, J lost 5 bases, and 6 bases lay in between. Germline CDR1 and CDR2: SGHRS and YFSETQ. The CDR3 loop is CASSLGRDEQYF. CDR3 nucleotide sequence: TGCGCCAGCAGCTTGGGAAGGGACGAGCAGTACTTC.

This clone appeared a few times. The chain couples TRBV6-4 to TRBJ2-2, with D unclear. This CDR3 region has 13 residues. Germline CDR1 MRHNA, CDR2 SNTAGT. Trimming pared 0 bases from V and 4 bases from J, leaving 3 bases between. This chain's CDR3 is CASSDSTTGELFF. The CDR3 DNA follows: TGTGCCAGCAGTGACTCGACCACCGGGGAGCTGTTTTTT.

The chain joins TRBV5-1 to TRBJ2-5; D unresolved. Deletions cut 1 base from V and 4 bases from J, with 8 bases between. The CDR3 is made up of 13 amino acids. The germline V gene encodes CDR1 SGHRS and CDR2 YFSETQ. CDR3 residues: CASSLHSRETQYF. The CDR3 bases are TGCGCCAGCAGCTTGCACAGTAGAGAGACCCAGTACTTC.

The chain couples TRBV30 to TRBJ1-1; D is ambiguous. V shed 4 bases and J shed 6 bases, with 12 bases lying between them. The germline V gene has CDR1 GTSNPN and CDR2 SVGIG (reference sequence). The length of the CDR3 is 12 residues. In nucleotides, the CDR3 is TGTGCCTGGAACGGGCGTCCCGCTGAAGCTTTCTTT. Its translation is CAWNGRPAEAFF.

This clone turned up a few times. At the DNA level, this CDR3 is encoded by other sequences in the same sample as well. This chain links TRBV10-3 with TRBJ1-1, with 9 nucleotides matching TRBD1. CDR3 length equals 14 residues. V lost 6 bases, J lost 0 bases, and 2 bases stayed unmatched. From germline, CDR1 is ENHRY and CDR2 SYGVKD. The DNA for the CDR3 is TGTGCCATCAGCGGACAGGGGCTGAACACTGAAGCTTTCTTT. This translates into CAISGQGLNTEAFF.

This clone was recorded a few times. The chain is built from TRBV10-3 and TRBJ1-2, with TRBD1 identical over 9 bases. CDR3 length equals 15 residues. V lost 0 bases and J lost 8; bases outside the gene matches: 7. Germline V lookup: CDR1 ENHRY, CDR2 SYGVKD. The CDR3 here is CAISESGGQGRGYTF. The CDR3 nucleotides are TGTGCCATCAGTGAGTCGGGGGGACAGGGTAGAGGCTACACCTTC.

The sample holds one count of this clone. V usage is TRBV9 and J usage is TRBJ1-1, with 7 bases matching TRBD1. CDR3 length equals 15 residues. V dropped 3 bases and J dropped 1; count of bases not matched to a gene: 6. Germline CDR1 reads SGDLS; CDR2 reads YYNGEE. CDR3 amino acids: CASSAQTGPNTEAFF. Written as DNA, the CDR3 is TGTGCCAGCAGCGCCCAGACAGGGCCGAACACTGAAGCTTTCTTT.

In this sample, this clone turned up once. V usage is TRBV9 and J usage is TRBJ2-2; a weak D match, TRBD2 (5 bases). Germline lookup yields CDR1 SGDLS and CDR2 YYNGEE. V was shortened by 4 bases and J by 6 bases, with 13 bases between the two germline ends. The CDR3 runs to 14 residues. CDR3 sequence reads: CASSPRHGAGELFF. The DNA for the CDR3 is TGTGCCAGCAGCCCCCGTCACGGGGCCGGGGAGCTGTTTTTT.

The V and J genes are TRBV6-1 and TRBJ1-1; D perhaps matches TRBD1 (5 bases). Per germline, CDR1 MNHNS and CDR2 SASEGT. The CDR3 runs 14 residues. Trimming took 4 bases from V and 0 from J, leaving 9 bases between them. CDR3 DNA sequence: TGTGCCAGCAGTGTCAGGGCCATGAACACTGAAGCTTTCTTT. It is translated as CASSVRAMNTEAFF.

This clone has only a few counts. The chain combines TRBV2 with TRBJ1-1; D remains ambiguous. Germline values: CDR1 SNHLY, CDR2 FYNNEI. V shed 1 base and J shed 0 bases, with 9 bases lying between them. The CDR3 is made up of 15 amino acids. The CDR3 is CASSEGRQMNTEAFF. The DNA of the CDR3 is TGTGCCAGCAGTGAAGGTCGGCAGATGAACACTGAAGCTTTCTTT.

The rearrangement joins TRBV4-2 to TRBJ2-3; 12 nucleotides line up with TRBD2. The CDR3 has 18 amino acids. The germline V gene has CDR1 LGHNA and CDR2 YNFKEQ. V shed 4 bases and J 3 bases; nucleotides not matched to a gene: 11. CDR3: CASSRDTQLAGGTDTQYF. CDR3 DNA sequence: TGTGCCAGCAGCCGAGATACCCAACTAGCGGGGGGAACAGATACGCAGTATTTT.

The chain carries TRBV27 and TRBJ2-1; 12 bases fit TRBD1. The CDR3 loop spans 15 amino acids. V was clipped by 7 bases and J by 7 bases; unmatched bases: 8. CDR1 MNHEY and CDR2 SMNVEV come from the germline V gene (reference sequence). The CDR3 sequence is CASTISGQGANEQFF. CDR3 in DNA: TGTGCCAGCACCATCTCGGGACAGGGGGCTAATGAGCAGTTCTTC.

The gene calls are TRBV5-4 and TRBJ2-7; D is unclear. V gave up 4 bases and J gave up 4 bases, with 12 bases separating them. The CDR3 has 13 residues. Germline-derived CDR1 and CDR2 are SGHNT and YYREEE (reference sequence). In DNA form, the CDR3 reads TGTGCCAGCAGCCAAACTGGAAGATACGAGCAGTACTTC. This codes for CASSQTGRYEQYF.